These T cell receptor beta chains were read from a single sample in a study of cytomegalovirus exposure and HLA in healthy donors. Clones were read by immunoSEQ multiplex PCR, and TCRdb kept only the in-frame ones, dropping some. The sample has around 100,000 clones; about 95% are singletons. The sequenced sample was PBMCs. The source of these receptors is a woman aged 18 to 35 in good health and CMV-seronegative. The CDR3 runs from the conserved cysteine through the conserved F or W. The D gene is left open where the match is weak. Rows give clone size only sometimes, using once, few, many, or a class for an expanded clone.

clone size: -; V gene: TRBV5-4; D gene: -; J gene: TRBJ2-5; CDR3 protein: CASSLKSVVDLGRETQYF; CDR3 DNA: TGTGCCAGCAGCTTGAAGTCTGTAGTCGACTTGGGGAGGGAGACCCAGTACTTC
clone size: -; V gene: TRBV11-2; D gene: -; J gene: TRBJ2-7; CDR3 protein: CASSSEAKREQYF; CDR3 DNA: TGTGCCAGCAGCTCCGAAGCTAAGCGCGAGCAGTACTTC
clone size: -; V gene: TRBV19; D gene: -; J gene: TRBJ1-5; CDR3 protein: CASSIGTPSQPQHF; CDR3 DNA: TGTGCCAGTAGTATAGGGACTCCTAGTCAGCCCCAGCATTTT
clone size: -; V gene: TRBV7-2; D gene: -; J gene: TRBJ2-1; CDR3 protein: CASSLVSGGANEQFF; CDR3 DNA: TGTGCCAGCAGCTTAGTTTCTGGCGGGGCCAATGAGCAGTTCTTC
clone size: -; V gene: TRBV5-6; D gene: TRBD1; J gene: TRBJ1-2; CDR3 protein: CASSLRDRETGGYTF; CDR3 DNA: TGTGCCAGCAGCTTGCGGGACAGGGAAACCGGTGGCTACACCTTC
clone size: -; V gene: TRBV25-1; D gene: TRBD1; J gene: TRBJ2-2; CDR3 protein: CATDRGTGELFF; CDR3 DNA: TGTGCCACAGACAGGGGCACCGGGGAGCTGTTTTTT
clone size: -; V gene: TRBV5-1; D gene: -; J gene: TRBJ2-7; CDR3 protein: CASSLGLYEQYF; CDR3 DNA: TGCGCCAGCAGCTTGGGGCTCTACGAGCAGTACTTC
clone size: -; V gene: TRBV7-9; D gene: -; J gene: TRBJ2-2; CDR3 protein: CASSLASGWAGELFF; CDR3 DNA: TGTGCCAGCAGCTTAGCTTCCGGGTGGGCCGGGGAGCTGTTTTTT
clone size: -; V gene: TRBV4-1; D gene: -; J gene: TRBJ2-1; CDR3 protein: CASSQGERFYNEQFF; CDR3 DNA: TGCGCCAGCAGCCAAGGGGAGAGGTTCTACAATGAGCAGTTCTTC
clone size: -; V gene: TRBV6-1; D gene: -; J gene: TRBJ1-5; CDR3 protein: CASSEKQGSNSNQPQHF; CDR3 DNA: TGTGCCAGCAGTGAAAAACAGGGTAGTAATAGCAATCAGCCCCAGCATTTT
clone size: -; V gene: TRBV6-4; D gene: -; J gene: TRBJ2-1; CDR3 protein: CASSVGGPNEQFF; CDR3 DNA: TGTGCCAGCAGTGTGGGGGGTCCCAATGAGCAGTTCTTC
clone size: -; V gene: TRBV27; D gene: -; J gene: TRBJ1-5; CDR3 protein: CASGPTGSNQPQHF; CDR3 DNA: TGTGCCAGCGGACCTACCGGGAGTAATCAGCCCCAGCATTTT
clone size: -; V gene: TRBV7-2; D gene: TRBD1; J gene: TRBJ1-2; CDR3 protein: CASSPHTGGQGGYTF; CDR3 DNA: TGTGCCAGCAGCCCCCATACAGGGGGACAGGGTGGCTACACCTTC
clone size: -; V gene: TRBV7-2; D gene: -; J gene: TRBJ1-2; CDR3 protein: CASNLRDGYTF; CDR3 DNA: TGTGCCAGCAACTTGAGAGATGGCTACACCTTC
clone size: -; V gene: TRBV2; D gene: TRBD2; J gene: TRBJ2-7; CDR3 protein: CASSLGLAGAEQYF; CDR3 DNA: TGTGCCAGCAGCCTCGGTCTAGCGGGAGCCGAGCAGTACTTC
clone size: -; V gene: TRBV30; D gene: TRBD1; J gene: TRBJ2-7; CDR3 protein: CAWSARNRGREQYF; CDR3 DNA: TGTGCCTGGAGTGCCAGAAACAGGGGGCGTGAGCAGTACTTC
clone size: -; V gene: TRBV4-3; D gene: -; J gene: TRBJ1-2; CDR3 protein: CASSQGITQGYGYTF; CDR3 DNA: TGCGCCAGCAGCCAAGGTATTACACAGGGCTATGGCTACACCTTC
clone size: -; V gene: TRBV29-1; D gene: TRBD2; J gene: TRBJ2-1; CDR3 protein: CSVEGLAGKSSYNEQFF; CDR3 DNA: TGCAGCGTTGAAGGACTAGCGGGAAAGAGCTCCTACAATGAGCAGTTCTTC
clone size: -; V gene: TRBV5-8; D gene: -; J gene: TRBJ2-7; CDR3 protein: CASSLEQGYEQYF; CDR3 DNA: TGTGCCAGCAGCTTGGAACAGGGCTACGAGCAGTACTTC
clone size: -; V gene: TRBV4-3; D gene: -; J gene: TRBJ2-2; CDR3 protein: CASSQDVQGKMNTGELFF; CDR3 DNA: TGCGCCAGCAGCCAAGATGTGCAGGGGAAGATGAACACCGGGGAGCTGTTTTTT
clone size: -; V gene: TRBV27; D gene: -; J gene: TRBJ1-1; CDR3 protein: CASSLEGDTEAFF; CDR3 DNA: TGTGCCAGCAGTTTGGAAGGGGACACTGAAGCTTTCTTT
clone size: -; V gene: TRBV7-2; D gene: TRBD1; J gene: TRBJ2-3; CDR3 protein: CASSSLQGADTQYF; CDR3 DNA: TGTGCCAGCAGCTCGTTACAGGGGGCAGATACGCAGTATTTT
clone size: -; V gene: TRBV10-3; D gene: -; J gene: TRBJ2-5; CDR3 protein: CAIRPQGGQETQYF; CDR3 DNA: TGTGCCATCAGGCCACAGGGGGGGCAAGAGACCCAGTACTTC
clone size: -; V gene: TRBV4-3; D gene: -; J gene: TRBJ2-1; CDR3 protein: CASSQHGGTGNEQFF; CDR3 DNA: TGCGCCAGCAGCCAACACGGGGGAACGGGGAATGAGCAGTTCTTC
clone size: -; V gene: TRBV5-8; D gene: -; J gene: TRBJ2-7; CDR3 protein: CASSGGYPYEQYF; CDR3 DNA: TGTGCCAGCAGTGGGGGGTACCCCTACGAGCAGTACTTC
clone size: -; V gene: TRBV7-3; D gene: -; J gene: TRBJ1-1; CDR3 protein: CASSSSRDTEAFF; CDR3 DNA: TGTGCCAGCAGCTCAAGCCGGGACACTGAAGCTTTCTTT
clone size: -; V gene: TRBV5-1; D gene: TRBD1; J gene: TRBJ2-4; CDR3 protein: CASQFQGAAKNIQYF; CDR3 DNA: TGCGCCAGCCAATTTCAGGGGGCGGCCAAAAACATTCAGTACTTC
clone size: -; V gene: TRBV19; D gene: -; J gene: TRBJ2-3; CDR3 protein: CASSIGTLPSTDTQYF; CDR3 DNA: TGTGCCAGTAGTATAGGGACTCTGCCATCCACAGATACGCAGTATTTT
clone size: -; V gene: TRBV12-5; D gene: -; J gene: TRBJ2-1; CDR3 protein: CASGLTGSSYNEQFF; CDR3 DNA: TGTGCTAGTGGTTTGACGGGAAGCTCCTACAATGAGCAGTTCTTC
clone size: -; V gene: TRBV2; D gene: -; J gene: TRBJ2-5; CDR3 protein: CASREDSQETQYF; CDR3 DNA: TGTGCCAGCAGGGAGGACAGCCAAGAGACCCAGTACTTC
clone size: once; V gene: TRBV6-1; D gene: TRBD1; J gene: TRBJ1-1; CDR3 protein: CASSFRTGVNTEAFF; CDR3 DNA: TGTGCCAGCAGTTTTAGAACAGGGGTGAACACTGAAGCTTTCTTT
clone size: -; V gene: TRBV7-9; D gene: -; J gene: TRBJ2-2; CDR3 protein: CASSSWTALTGELFF; CDR3 DNA: TGTGCCAGCAGCTCCTGGACAGCTCTCACCGGGGAGCTGTTTTTT
clone size: -; V gene: TRBV18; D gene: -; J gene: TRBJ1-1; CDR3 protein: CASSPRTENTEAFF; CDR3 DNA: TGTGCCAGCTCCCCGCGGACAGAGAACACTGAAGCTTTCTTT
clone size: -; V gene: TRBV7-2; D gene: TRBD1; J gene: TRBJ2-5; CDR3 protein: CASSLGQGPRKTQYF; CDR3 DNA: TGTGCCAGCAGCTTAGGACAGGGCCCTCGGAAGACCCAGTACTTC
clone size: -; V gene: TRBV2; D gene: TRBD2; J gene: TRBJ2-5; CDR3 protein: CASRDGLAGGETQYF; CDR3 DNA: TGTGCCAGCAGGGACGGACTAGCGGGAGGAGAGACCCAGTACTTC
clone size: once; V gene: TRBV28; D gene: TRBD2; J gene: TRBJ2-1; CDR3 protein: CASSLREGTRRNVPTHWEQFF; CDR3 DNA: TGTGCCAGCAGTTTAAGGGAGGGGACTAGACGTAATGTACCGACCCATTGGGAGCAGTTCTTC
clone size: -; V gene: TRBV19; D gene: TRBD2; J gene: TRBJ2-1; CDR3 protein: CASTVGGLAGFEQFF; CDR3 DNA: TGTGCCAGTACCGTGGGTGGGCTAGCGGGATTTGAGCAGTTCTTC
clone size: -; V gene: TRBV6-6; D gene: TRBD2; J gene: TRBJ2-1; CDR3 protein: CASRGSGGVVPFF; CDR3 DNA: TGTGCCAGCAGGGGTAGCGGGGGGGTCGTTCCGTTCTTC
clone size: -; V gene: TRBV2; D gene: -; J gene: TRBJ1-1; CDR3 protein: CASSVPGNGGDTDNPEAFF; CDR3 DNA: TGTGCCAGCAGTGTTCCGGGGAACGGAGGGGATACGGATAACCCTGAAGCTTTCTTT
clone size: once; V gene: TRBV7-2; D gene: -; J gene: TRBJ2-7; CDR3 protein: CASGEARSSYEQYF; CDR3 DNA: TGTGCCAGCGGGGAGGCTCGGAGCTCCTACGAGCAGTACTTC
clone size: -; V gene: TRBV6-5; D gene: -; J gene: TRBJ1-4; CDR3 protein: CASSYGGSGNEKLFF; CDR3 DNA: TGTGCCAGCAGTTACGGGGGGAGCGGTAATGAAAAACTGTTTTTT
clone size: -; V gene: TRBV9; D gene: TRBD1; J gene: TRBJ1-2; CDR3 protein: CASSSRRDRGKDNYGYTF; CDR3 DNA: TGTGCCAGCAGCTCCCGAAGGGACAGGGGAAAGGATAACTATGGCTACACCTTC
clone size: -; V gene: TRBV7-2; D gene: TRBD2; J gene: TRBJ2-1; CDR3 protein: CASSSERDTYNEQFF; CDR3 DNA: TGTGCCAGCAGCTCCGAGCGGGATACCTACAATGAGCAGTTCTTC
clone size: once; V gene: TRBV5-1; D gene: -; J gene: TRBJ2-5; CDR3 protein: CASAGAQETQYF; CDR3 DNA: TGCGCCAGCGCGGGGGCCCAAGAGACCCAGTACTTC
clone size: -; V gene: TRBV18; D gene: -; J gene: TRBJ1-5; CDR3 protein: CASSPQGRNQPQHF; CDR3 DNA: TGTGCCAGCTCACCCCAGGGGCGTAATCAGCCCCAGCATTTT
clone size: -; V gene: TRBV5-1; D gene: -; J gene: TRBJ1-1; CDR3 protein: CASSLPQGTVNTEAFF; CDR3 DNA: TGCGCCAGCAGCTTGCCCCAGGGGACCGTGAACACTGAAGCTTTCTTT
clone size: -; V gene: TRBV7-8; D gene: TRBD1; J gene: TRBJ1-5; CDR3 protein: CASSPRTGRYQPQHF; CDR3 DNA: TGTGCCAGCAGCCCACGGACAGGGAGGTATCAGCCCCAGCATTTT
clone size: -; V gene: TRBV18; D gene: -; J gene: TRBJ2-2; CDR3 protein: CASSPRLGGYTGELFF; CDR3 DNA: TGTGCCAGCTCACCAAGGTTGGGAGGTTACACCGGGGAGCTGTTTTTT